The T cell receptor beta chain under discussion was sequenced for a study of cytomegalovirus exposure and HLA in healthy donors. This clone appeared a single time. The PCR contained 60 Vbeta and 13 Jbeta primers. The table came from immunoSEQ multiplex PCR; TCRdb's copy has only in-frame clones and leaves some out. The sample records about 60,000 clones, 65% to 85% being singletons. The sequence came from a woman in her thirties in good health and CMV-seronegative. Sequencing was done on a sample of PBMCs.

The CDR3 DNA follows: TGCGCCAGCAGCTTGACCGGGACTTATCAAGAGACCCAGTACTTC. Translated, it gives CASSLTGTYQETQYF. This chain links TRBV4-1 with TRBJ2-5; maybe TRBD2 (6 bases). Trimming took 5 bases from V and 2 from J, leaving 15 bases between them. The germline V gene encodes CDR1 MGHRA and CDR2 YSYEKL. The CDR3 length is 15 residues.